One sample yielded the 2 T cell receptor beta chains listed below, sequenced in a study of TIL therapy for anti-PD-1-resistant metastatic lung cancer. Sequencing used immunoSEQ v3. Clones were sequenced by immunoSEQ multiplex PCR, and TCRdb holds only the in-frame ones, with some missing. Of approximately 95,000 clones listed, about 71% were seen once; the top ten hold roughly 9.7%. Time point noted: pre-treatment sample, taken before nivolumab and TIL therapy. Pleural nodules or supraclavicular lymph nodes made up most of the excised metastases sampled. The sample here was tumor tissue, taken at baseline. Every receptor here comes from a person between 30 and 80 years old with non-small cell lung cancer.

The chain couples TRBV19 to TRBJ2-1; tentative D call: TRBD2 (6 bases). Trimming removed 2 bases at V and 5 bases at J, with 13 bases between. The germline gives CDR1 LNHDA, CDR2 SQIVND (reference sequence). This CDR3 contains 15 residues. The CDR3 loop is CASSIMTSRNNEQFF. CDR3 DNA: TGTGCCAGTAGTATAATGACTAGTCGTAACAATGAGCAGTTCTTC.

V is TRBV15 and J is TRBJ2-7; D gene uncertain. Trimming cost V 1 base and J 3 bases, with 10 bases left between them. The CDR3 has 14 residues. CDR1 and CDR2 from the germline V gene are LNHNV and YYDKDF (reference sequence). CDR3 residues: CATSRAAIRYEQYF. The CDR3 nucleotides are TGTGCCACCAGCAGAGCGGCGATTCGCTACGAGCAGTACTTC.